This TCR beta chain stems from a study of spatial heterogeneity in lung cancer. Whole-study context: Detected beta-chain sequences consistently exceeded alpha-chain sequences.

Time point described: sample taken at primary tumor resection. The donors were 72 patients with non-small cell lung cancer that was early-stage and untreated. Whole RNA, which was extracted from tumor, nontumor lung tissue or frozen PBMC, was sequenced without any cell sorting. The CDR3 length is 15 residues. Trimming removed 6 bases at V and 3 bases at J, with 14 bases between. From germline, CDR1 is SNHLY and CDR2 FYNNEI. This clonotype was recorded at least ten times. Its specificity is not known. This beta chain is a stray read from a library made for alpha chains; its abundance is not meaningful. Via MiXCR, TCRdb re-called the 5' RACE reads, giving one row per CDR3 protein. The data contain nearly 10,000 distinct CDR3 sequences, about 5.7% of them singletons. Findings and limits, study-wide: Higher tumor mutation counts went along with higher counts of expanded intratumoral alpha and beta TCRs.

The sequencing used lung tumor tissue, collected at surgery. The chain links TRBV2 to TRBJ1-4; D might be TRBD1 (5 bases). The TCR originated in a male donor with early-stage non-small cell lung cancer. CDR3 nucleotide sequence: TGTGCCAGCAGAATCCGGGGGTCGGCTAATGAAAAACTGTTTTTT. Amino acids: CASRIRGSANEKLFF.